The 25 T cell receptor beta chains reported below all come from one sample, sequenced in a study of Graves' ophthalmopathy and Graves' hyperthyroidism. Amplified TCR beta CDR3 regions were obtained using RNA transcripts as template. Amplification began with first-round RT-PCR using HTBI primers, then second-round multiplex PCR was performed. From the multiplex PCR reads, TCRdb called clonotypes with MiXCR, one entry per CDR3 protein. The table includes 500,000 to 700,000 distinct CDR3 sequences, approximately 37% detected once. Sequencing input: peripheral blood or thyroid tissue (not recorded which). These receptors all stem from an adult man with Graves' hyperthyroidism.

This clonotype was counted at least ten times. The rearrangement links TRBV2 to TRBJ1-2; the D gene is possibly TRBD1 (6 bases). The CDR3 runs to 11 residues. V lost 7 bases and J 8 bases, leaving 11 bases between the germline ends. CDR1 and CDR2 from the germline V gene are SNHLY and FYNNEI. The CDR3 DNA is TGTGCCAGCATTAGGGGGAGAGGCTACACCTTC. This translates into CASIRGRGYTF. Full variable domain (rest looked up from reference TRBV2 and TRBJ1-2): EPEVTQTPSHQVTQMGQEVILRCVPISNHLYFYWYRQILGQKVEFLVSFYNNEISEKSEIFDDQFSVERPDGSNFTLKIRSTKLEDSAMYFCASIRGRGYTFGSGTRLTVV.

This clonotype was found once. The junction shows a germline mismatch at one end, possibly a read error. The rearrangement uses TRBV7-9 and TRBJ1-4; tentative D call: TRBD1 (6 bases). Germline V gives CDR1 SEHNR, CDR2 FQNEAQ (reference sequence). The CDR3 sequence is 16 residues long. The CDR3 sequence is CASARLGGSSNEKLSF. The CDR3 nucleotides are TGTGCCAGCGCACGTCTAGGGGGTAGTTCTAATGAAAAACTGTCTTTT.

Comment on this clonotype: A much larger clone differs from this one at a single base, so this may be a read error. The V and J genes are TRBV11-2 and TRBJ2-5; TRBD2 might be the D (7 bases). This CDR3 is 15 amino acids long. Germline CDR1 and CDR2: SGHAT and FQNNGV. V shed 5 bases and J shed 5 bases, with 18 bases lying between them. The CDR3 here is CASSAPLGGRETQYF. CDR3 coding DNA: TGTGCCAGCAGCGCACCACTGGGGGGGCGCGAGACCCAGTACTTC. The full variable domain, with the rest looked up from reference TRBV11-2 and TRBJ2-5, is EAGVAQSPRYKIIEKRQSVAFWCNPISGHATLYWYQQILGQGPKLLIQFQNNGVVDDSQLPKDRFSAERLKGVDSTLKIQPAKLEDSAVYLCASSAPLGGRETQYFGPGTRLLVL.

At least ten counts were recorded for this clonotype. The chain employs TRBV7-6 and TRBJ1-1; 7 bases map to TRBD1. The length of the CDR3 is 15 residues. J lost 4 bases, V lost 5 bases, and 10 bases had no gene match. Germline CDR1 reads SGHVS; CDR2 reads FNYEAQ. The chain's CDR3 is CASSLRQGWTTEAFF. The DNA of the CDR3 is TGTGCCAGCAGCCTACGACAGGGCTGGACCACTGAAGCTTTCTTT.

This chain joins TRBV24-1 and TRBJ2-2, with TRBD1 matching over 7 bases. Trimming at V came to 0 bases and at J to 0 bases, leaving 6 bases not matched to a gene. Germline V gene data show CDR1 as KGHDR and CDR2 as SFDVKD. The CDR3 has 18 amino acids. The CDR3 sequence is CATSDLDPQGANTGELFF. In DNA, the CDR3 is TGTGCCACCAGTGATTTGGACCCCCAGGGGGCGAACACCGGGGAGCTGTTTTTT.

Many counts were recorded for this clonotype. The rearrangement links TRBV28 to TRBJ2-7; 8 nucleotides match TRBD1. After removal of 6 bases from V and 1 base from J, the junction contained 5 bases not matched to a gene. The CDR3 has 14 amino acids. CDR1 is MDHEN, CDR2 SYDVKM, per germline. The CDR3 loop is CASRKTGASYEQYF. CDR3 sequence (DNA): TGTGCCAGCAGGAAGACAGGGGCTTCCTACGAGCAGTACTTC.

The table lists this clonotype with many counts. The chain couples TRBV20-1 to TRBJ1-2; TRBD1 matches at 9 bases. This CDR3 has 13 amino acids. Germline V CDR1 and CDR2: DFQATT, SNEGSKA (reference sequence). Trimming at V came to 3 bases and at J to 8 bases, leaving 7 bases not matched to a gene. The CDR3: CSASRTGVGGYTF. The CDR3 DNA reads as TGCAGTGCTAGCCGGACAGGGGTCGGCGGCTACACCTTC.

The chain combines TRBV2 with TRBJ1-2; 10 positions match TRBD1. The junction had 8 bases not matched to a gene; V was cut back by 6 bases and J by 10 bases. The CDR3 has 13 residues. CDR1 is SNHLY and CDR2 is FYNNEI in the germline V gene. CDR3 protein: CASRDGQGDVYTF. Written as DNA, the CDR3 is TGTGCCAGCAGGGATGGACAGGGGGACGTCTACACCTTC.

The chain carries TRBV2 and TRBJ2-7, with D possibly TRBD2 on 6 matching bases. The assigned J gene may be wrong: the sequence end matches TRBJ2-1 better. Germline V gene lookup returns CDR1 SNHLY and CDR2 FYNNEI. This CDR3 has 15 residues. The CDR3 DNA reads TGTGCCAGCAGTGCTGGGCGGGGACTCTACAATGAGCAGTTCTTC. It is translated as CASSAGRGLYNEQFF.

This clonotype has ten or more counts. The chain has TRBV9 and TRBJ2-5; D uncertain. The V end was cut by 0 bases, the J end by 5 bases, with 11 bases between. The CDR3 totals 14 residues. CDR1 SGDLS and CDR2 YYNGEE come from the germline V gene. The CDR3 here is CASSVAGFEETQYF. The CDR3 DNA follows: TGTGCCAGCAGCGTAGCAGGCTTCGAGGAGACCCAGTACTTC.

The sample holds many counts of this clonotype. The chain has TRBV20-1 and TRBJ2-7; 7 nucleotides match TRBD1. This CDR3 is 15 amino acids long. Germline CDR1 is DFQATT and CDR2 is SNEGSKA (reference sequence). J was trimmed by 4 bases and V by 0 bases; bases with no gene match: 9. The CDR3 loop reads CSARDIGGTVYEQYF. The CDR3 DNA is TGCAGTGCTAGAGATATCGGTGGGACAGTTTACGAGCAGTACTTC.

This clonotype was counted many times. The chain links TRBV2 to TRBJ2-7; D gene uncertain. CDR3 length equals 14 residues. V dropped 1 base and J dropped 2 bases, with 9 bases sitting between them. Per germline, CDR1 SNHLY and CDR2 FYNNEI. CDR3: CASSEVAVAYEQYF. CDR3 DNA: TGTGCCAGCAGTGAAGTTGCGGTAGCCTACGAGCAGTACTTC. The full variable domain, completed using reference TRBV2 and TRBJ2-7, is EPEVTQTPSHQVTQMGQEVILRCVPISNHLYFYWYRQILGQKVEFLVSFYNNEISEKSEIFDDQFSVERPDGSNFTLKIRSTKLEDSAMYFCASSEVAVAYEQYFGPGTRLTVT.

The chain uses TRBV7-9 and TRBJ2-1; no definite D call. Germline CDR1 SEHNR, CDR2 FQNEAQ (reference sequence). The CDR3 length is 17 residues. The ends were cut back, 5 bases at V and 8 bases at J, with 25 bases in the middle. In nucleotides, the CDR3 is TGTGCCAGCAGCCCCCCAAAGGGCTCGCTAATCGTCTATGAGCAGTTCTTC. Its protein product is CASSPPKGSLIVYEQFF.

About this clonotype itself: A much larger clonotype is one base distant, so this may be a read error. This likely comes from a read error, as the CDR3 has no conserved phenylalanine or tryptophan at its end. The chain combines TRBV7-9 with TRBJ2-7; D is unclear. Trimming cost V 0 bases and J 3 bases, with 9 bases left between them. The germline V gene encodes CDR1 SEHNR and CDR2 FQNEAQ (reference sequence). This CDR3 is built from 14 residues. CDR3: CASSLALENYEQYL. The DNA for the CDR3 is TGTGCCAGCAGCTTAGCACTGGAAAACTACGAGCAGTACCTC.

The chain couples TRBV2 to TRBJ1-5, with 7 bases aligning to TRBD1. Germline-derived CDR1 and CDR2 are SNHLY and FYNNEI. The CDR3 spans 17 residues. The junction had 10 bases not matched to a gene; V was cut back by 4 bases and J by 1 base. CDR3 nucleotide sequence: TGTGCCAGCAGTGTCTTATTAGGGACAGACAGCAATCAGCCCCAGCATTTT. Amino acid sequence: CASSVLLGTDSNQPQHF.

Ten or more counts support this clonotype. The V call is TRBV19, the J call TRBJ2-2; D perhaps matches TRBD2 (6 bases). Germline CDR1 is LNHDA and CDR2 is SQIVND (reference sequence). The CDR3 length is 17 residues. Trimming cost V 0 bases and J 3 bases, with 14 bases left between them. The CDR3 coding sequence is TGTGCCAGTAGTATAGATCGGGGGAAGCAGTACACCGGGGAGCTGTTTTTT. This translates into CASSIDRGKQYTGELFF.

The chain uses TRBV27 and TRBJ1-3, with a tentative D call TRBD1 (5 bases). V gave up 3 bases and J gave up 4 bases, with 10 bases separating them. Germline V gene data show CDR1 as MNHEY and CDR2 as SMNVEV (reference sequence). CDR3 length equals 14 residues. CDR3 nucleotide sequence: TGTGCCAGCAGTTTTTTGGGGCAGGGAAACACCATATATTTT. Translation: CASSFLGQGNTIYF.

Remarks on this clonotype: A much bigger clone sits one base away, suggesting this may be a read error. The chain employs TRBV12-3 or TRBV12-4 and TRBJ1-1; perhaps TRBD1 as D (6 bases). This CDR3 is built from 14 residues. For the CDR3, the DNA is TGTGCCTGCAGCCAGGGACATCTGAACACTGAAGCTTTCTTT. This codes for CACSQGHLNTEAFF.

Note on this clonotype: Mismatch with germline at one junction end may stem from a read error. This chain uses TRBV19 with TRBJ2-2; maybe TRBD2 (5 bases). CDR1 LNHDA and CDR2 SQIVND come from the germline V gene (reference sequence). The length of the CDR3 is 14 residues. CDR3 residues: CASSIRANTGKLFF. CDR3 nucleotides: TGTGCCAGTAGTATCAGAGCGAACACCGGGAAGCTGTTTTTT.

J is TRBJ1-5 and V is TRBV6-5, with 10 nucleotides matching TRBD1. The closer fit of TRBJ2-3 to the DNA end suggests the J call may be wrong. CDR1 is MNHEY and CDR2 is SVGAGI in the germline V gene. This CDR3 region has 17 residues. CDR3 sequence: CASTRGTGVMSTDTQYF. The CDR3 nucleotides read TGTGCCAGCACCAGAGGGACAGGGGTTATGAGCACAGATACGCAGTATTTT.

Turning to this clonotype: At one end the junction does not follow the germline gene, possibly because of a read error. V usage is TRBV7-9 and J usage is TRBJ2-7, with D perhaps matching TRBD2 (6 bases). This CDR3 contains 17 residues. CDR1 is SEHNR and CDR2 is FQNEAQ in the germline V gene (reference sequence). This CDR3 is CASSSPGGTSSSYGQYF. In DNA form, the CDR3 reads TGTGCCAGCAGCTCCCCCGGGGGTACTTCGTCTTCCTACGGGCAGTACTTC.

The chain employs TRBV10-3 and TRBJ2-5, with 10 nucleotides matching TRBD1. From germline, CDR1 is ENHRY and CDR2 SYGVKD. V was pared by 7 bases and J by 0 bases, with 8 bases of the junction left unmatched. The CDR3 is made up of 16 amino acids. The CDR3 DNA reads as TGTGCCATCAACCTGGGACAGGGGATTCACCAAGAGACCCAGTACTTC. Protein product: CAINLGQGIHQETQYF.

As for this clonotype: A much larger clone sits a single nucleotide away, making a read error possible. The chain uses TRBV7-2 and TRBJ2-6; 7 bases are shared with TRBD1. CDR1 and CDR2 (germline): SGHTA, FQGNSA. The CDR3 has 15 residues. The CDR3 region is CASRRGHSGADVLTF. CDR3 coding DNA: TGTGCCAGCAGAAGGGGGCACTCTGGGGCCGACGTCCTGACTTTC.

This clonotype was observed at least ten times. V gene TRBV9 combines with J gene TRBJ1-2, with D maybe TRBD1 (5 bases). This CDR3 spans 15 amino acids. V lost 0 bases and J lost 0, with 9 bases in between. Germline CDR1 and CDR2: SGDLS and YYNGEE. As DNA, the CDR3 is TGTGCCAGCAGCGTAGGGGACCGCCCTAACTATGGCTACACCTTC. This encodes CASSVGDRPNYGYTF. Complete variable domain (other parts from reference TRBV9 and TRBJ1-2): DSGVTQTPKHLITATGQRVTLRCSPRSGDLSVYWYQQSLDQGLQFLIQYYNGEERAKGNILERFSAQQFPDLHSELNLSSLELGDSALYFCASSVGDRPNYGYTFGSGTRLTVV.

Note on this clonotype: A much larger clone differs by one base, so this may be a read error. This chain links TRBV20-1 with TRBJ2-7; weak D call: TRBD2 (6 bases). The V gene's germline CDR1 is DFQATT and CDR2 SNEGSKA (reference sequence). Trimming shortened V by 6 bases and J by 2 bases, and 11 bases separated the two germline ends. The CDR3 has 12 residues. The CDR3 coding sequence is TGCAGTGCGGGACTTAGCCCCTACGAGCAGTACTTC. Translating gives CSAGLSPYEQYF.